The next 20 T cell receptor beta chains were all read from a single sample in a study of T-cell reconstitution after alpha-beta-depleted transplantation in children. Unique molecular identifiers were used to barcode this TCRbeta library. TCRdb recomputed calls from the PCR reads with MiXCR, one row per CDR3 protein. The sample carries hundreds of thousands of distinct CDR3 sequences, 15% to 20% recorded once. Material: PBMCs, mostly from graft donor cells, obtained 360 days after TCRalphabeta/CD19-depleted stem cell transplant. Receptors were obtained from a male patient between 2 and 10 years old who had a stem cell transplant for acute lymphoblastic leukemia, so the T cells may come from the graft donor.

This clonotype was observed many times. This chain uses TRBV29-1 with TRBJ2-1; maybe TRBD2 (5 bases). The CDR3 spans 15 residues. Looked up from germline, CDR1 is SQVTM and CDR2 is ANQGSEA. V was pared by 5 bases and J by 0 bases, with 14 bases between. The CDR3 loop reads CSVPFRGSSYNEQFF. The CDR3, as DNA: TGCAGCGTTCCCTTTAGAGGGAGCTCCTACAATGAGCAGTTCTTC.

CDR3 in DNA: TGTGCCAGCAGCTTCAAGGAGTACCGGGACAGGGCCCACACAGATACGCAGTATTTT. Its protein is CASSFKEYRDRAHTDTQYF. This sequence joins TRBV27 and TRBJ2-3; the match to TRBD1 covers 9 bases. Trimming at V came to 6 bases and at J to 2 bases, leaving 18 bases not matched to a gene. The CDR3 extends over 19 amino acids. The V gene's germline CDR1 is MNHEY and CDR2 SMNVEV (reference sequence).

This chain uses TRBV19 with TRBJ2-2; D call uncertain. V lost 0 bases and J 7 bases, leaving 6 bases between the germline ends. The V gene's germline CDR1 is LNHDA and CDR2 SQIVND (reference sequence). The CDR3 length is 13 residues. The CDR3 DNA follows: TGTGCCAGTAGTATAGATGGGTTCGGGGAGCTGTTTTTT. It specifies CASSIDGFGELFF.

The CDR3 here is CASSLGRREAGRETQYF. CDR3 DNA: TGTGCCAGCAGTTTAGGAAGGAGGGAGGCGGGAAGAGAGACCCAGTACTTC. The gene calls are TRBV12-3 or TRBV12-4 and TRBJ2-5; the D gene is possibly TRBD2 (6 bases). The CDR3 contains 17 residues. Trimming removed 1 base from V and 4 bases from J, with 19 bases in between.

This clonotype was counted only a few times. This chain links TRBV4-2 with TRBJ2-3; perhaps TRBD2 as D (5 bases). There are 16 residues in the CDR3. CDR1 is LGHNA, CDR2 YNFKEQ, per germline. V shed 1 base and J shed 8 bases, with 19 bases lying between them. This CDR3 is CASSQGGLAGLRTQYF. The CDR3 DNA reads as TGTGCCAGCAGCCAAGGTGGGCTAGCTGGGCTTCGTACGCAGTATTTT.

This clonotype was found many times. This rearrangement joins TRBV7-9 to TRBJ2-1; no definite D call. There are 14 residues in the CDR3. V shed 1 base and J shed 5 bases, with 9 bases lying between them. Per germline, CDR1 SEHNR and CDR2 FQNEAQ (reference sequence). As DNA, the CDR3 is TGTGCCAGCAGCTTAGTGCCGATCAACAATGAGCAGTTCTTC. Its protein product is CASSLVPINNEQFF. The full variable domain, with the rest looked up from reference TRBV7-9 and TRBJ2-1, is DTGVSQNPRHKITKRGQNVTFRCDPISEHNRLYWYRQTLGQGPEFLTYFQNEAQLEKSRLLSDRFSAERPKGSFSTLEIQRTEQGDSAMYLCASSLVPINNEQFFGPGTRLTVL.

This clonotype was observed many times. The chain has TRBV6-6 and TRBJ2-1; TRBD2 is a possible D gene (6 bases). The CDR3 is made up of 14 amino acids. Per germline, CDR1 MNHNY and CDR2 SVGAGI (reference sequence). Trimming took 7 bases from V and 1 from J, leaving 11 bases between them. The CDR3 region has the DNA TGTGCCAGCAAGGTAGCGGAGTCCTACAATGAGCAGTTCTTC. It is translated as CASKVAESYNEQFF.

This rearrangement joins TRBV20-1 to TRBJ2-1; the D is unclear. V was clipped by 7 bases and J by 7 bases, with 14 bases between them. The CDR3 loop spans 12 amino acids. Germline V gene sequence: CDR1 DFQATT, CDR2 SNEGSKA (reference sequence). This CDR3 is CSGRLRGNEQFF. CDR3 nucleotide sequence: TGCAGTGGTCGACTCCGAGGTAATGAGCAGTTCTTC.

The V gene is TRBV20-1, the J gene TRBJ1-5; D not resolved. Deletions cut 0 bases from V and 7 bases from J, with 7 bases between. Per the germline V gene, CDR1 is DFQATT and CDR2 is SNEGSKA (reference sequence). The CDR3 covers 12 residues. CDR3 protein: CSARDGDQPQHF. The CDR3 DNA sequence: TGCAGTGCTAGAGATGGAGACCAGCCCCAGCATTTT.

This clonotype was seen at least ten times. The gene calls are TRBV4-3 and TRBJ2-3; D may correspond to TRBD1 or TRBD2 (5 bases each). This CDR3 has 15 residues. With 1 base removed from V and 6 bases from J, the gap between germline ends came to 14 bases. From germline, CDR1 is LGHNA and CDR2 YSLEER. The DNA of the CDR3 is TGCGCCAGCAGCCAAGGGTTAGCGTCAGGGGATACGCAGTATTTT. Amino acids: CASSQGLASGDTQYF.

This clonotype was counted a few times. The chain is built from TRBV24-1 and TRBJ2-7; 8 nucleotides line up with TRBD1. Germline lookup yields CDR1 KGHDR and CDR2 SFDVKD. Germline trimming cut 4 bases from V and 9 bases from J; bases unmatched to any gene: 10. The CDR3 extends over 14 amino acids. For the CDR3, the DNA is TGTGCCACCAGTGAACCCGGACAGGGTTCCGGGCAGTACTTC. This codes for CATSEPGQGSGQYF.

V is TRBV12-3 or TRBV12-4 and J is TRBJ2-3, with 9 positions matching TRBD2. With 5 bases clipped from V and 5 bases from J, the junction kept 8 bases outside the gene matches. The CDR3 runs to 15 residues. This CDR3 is CASSPIAGVVDTQYF. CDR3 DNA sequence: TGTGCCAGCAGTCCGATAGCGGGAGTGGTAGATACGCAGTATTTT.

CDR3 DNA: TGTGCCAGCTCGAAAGACCGAAGCTATAATTCACCCCTCCACTTT. It codes for CASSKDRSYNSPLHF. The rearrangement links TRBV18 to TRBJ1-6; the D is unclear. Trimming pared 6 bases from V and 3 bases from J, leaving 12 bases between. The V gene's germline CDR1 is KGHSH and CDR2 LQKENI. CDR3 length: 15 amino acids.

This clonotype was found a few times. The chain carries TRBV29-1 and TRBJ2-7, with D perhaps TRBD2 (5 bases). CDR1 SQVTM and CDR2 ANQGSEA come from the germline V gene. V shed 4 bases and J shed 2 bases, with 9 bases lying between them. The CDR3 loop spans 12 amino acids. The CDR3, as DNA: TGCAGCGTTGCGGCGGGCACCTACGAGCAGTACTTC. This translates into CSVAAGTYEQYF.

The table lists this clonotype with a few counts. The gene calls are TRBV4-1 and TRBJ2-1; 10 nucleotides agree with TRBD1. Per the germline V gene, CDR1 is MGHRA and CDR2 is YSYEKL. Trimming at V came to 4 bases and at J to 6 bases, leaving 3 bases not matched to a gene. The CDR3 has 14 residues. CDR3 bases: TGCGCCAGCAGCCCCGACAGGGGGCTCAATGAGCAGTTCTTC. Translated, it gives CASSPDRGLNEQFF.

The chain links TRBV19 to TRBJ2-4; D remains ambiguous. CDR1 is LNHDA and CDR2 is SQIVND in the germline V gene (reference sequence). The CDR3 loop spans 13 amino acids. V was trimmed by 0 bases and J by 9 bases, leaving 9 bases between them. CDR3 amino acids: CASSIDQTGIQYF. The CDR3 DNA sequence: TGTGCCAGTAGTATAGACCAAACGGGCATTCAGTACTTC.

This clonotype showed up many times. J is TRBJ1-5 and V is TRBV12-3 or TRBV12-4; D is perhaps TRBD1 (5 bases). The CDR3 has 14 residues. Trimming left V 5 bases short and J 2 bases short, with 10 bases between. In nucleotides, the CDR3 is TGTGCCAGCAGTATCCGAGGGGGCAATCAGCCCCAGCATTTT. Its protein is CASSIRGGNQPQHF.

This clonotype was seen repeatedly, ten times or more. The CDR3 loop is CSARVPPDQPQHF. DNA of the CDR3: TGCAGTGCTAGAGTACCGCCCGATCAGCCCCAGCATTTT. The chain has TRBV20-1 and TRBJ1-5; D remains ambiguous. This CDR3 is 13 amino acids long. V was pared by 1 base and J by 5 bases, with 9 bases between. Looked up from germline, CDR1 is DFQATT and CDR2 is SNEGSKA (reference sequence).

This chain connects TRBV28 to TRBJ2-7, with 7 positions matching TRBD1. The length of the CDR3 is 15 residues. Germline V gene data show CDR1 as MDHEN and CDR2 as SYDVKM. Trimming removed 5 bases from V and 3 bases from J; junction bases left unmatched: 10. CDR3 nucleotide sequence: TGTGCCAGCAGTATCTACGGGACAGATCTCTACGAGCAGTACTTC. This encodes CASSIYGTDLYEQYF. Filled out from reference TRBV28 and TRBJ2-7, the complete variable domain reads DVKVTQSSRYLVKRTGEKVFLECVQDMDHENMFWYRQDPGLGLRLIYFSYDVKMKEKGDIPEGYSVSREKKERFSLILESASTNQTSMYLCASSIYGTDLYEQYFGPGTRLTVT.

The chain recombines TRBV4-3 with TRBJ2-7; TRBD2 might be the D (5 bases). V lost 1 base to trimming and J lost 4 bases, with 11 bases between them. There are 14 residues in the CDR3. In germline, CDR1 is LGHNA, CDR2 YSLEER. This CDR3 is CASSQGSGEYEQYF. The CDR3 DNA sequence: TGCGCCAGCAGCCAAGGCTCTGGGGAGTACGAGCAGTACTTC.